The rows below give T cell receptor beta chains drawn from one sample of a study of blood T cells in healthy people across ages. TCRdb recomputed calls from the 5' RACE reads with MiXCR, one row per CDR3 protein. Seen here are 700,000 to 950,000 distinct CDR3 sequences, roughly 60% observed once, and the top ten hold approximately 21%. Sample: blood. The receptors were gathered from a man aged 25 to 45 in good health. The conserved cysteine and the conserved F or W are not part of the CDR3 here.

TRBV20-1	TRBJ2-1	SAKSGTSGSNEQF
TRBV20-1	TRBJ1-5	SATVTGTGNQPQH
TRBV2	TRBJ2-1	ASSGIGTYNEQF
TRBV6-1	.	ASSEIATPGETQY
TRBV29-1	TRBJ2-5	SYDGLAGGGTQY
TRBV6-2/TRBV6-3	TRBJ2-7	ASSYGQRYEQY
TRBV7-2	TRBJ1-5	ASSLEAGNQPPH
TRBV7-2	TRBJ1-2	ASSPTRDRVYGYT
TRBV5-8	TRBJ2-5	ASKRPSRLQETQY
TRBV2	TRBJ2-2	ASSEWSGTGELF
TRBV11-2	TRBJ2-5	ASSPWTGFETQY
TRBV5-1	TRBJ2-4	ASSFSVGQNIQY
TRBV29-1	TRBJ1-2	SVTGRDPRHGYT
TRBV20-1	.	SAPLMGNEQY
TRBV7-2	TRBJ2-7	ASSFRAPLGEQY
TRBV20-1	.	SAAPGGNEQY
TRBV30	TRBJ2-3	AWTGGTDTQY
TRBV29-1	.	SKGTRETQY
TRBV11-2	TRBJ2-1	ASSLENQGTEQF
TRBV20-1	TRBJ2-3	SAIVISQDTQY
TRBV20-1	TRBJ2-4	SARVGRADIQY
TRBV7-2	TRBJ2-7	ASSLAGVDSYEQY
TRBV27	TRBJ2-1	ASEGMTGGGNEQF
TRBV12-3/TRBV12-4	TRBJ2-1	ASSLGAGFGEQF
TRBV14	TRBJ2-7	ASSHTETPTYEQY
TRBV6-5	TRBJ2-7	ASSYSKGYEQY
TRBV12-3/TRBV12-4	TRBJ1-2	ASSPRTGGSYGYT
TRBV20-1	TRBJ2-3	SARVIYNPLDTQY
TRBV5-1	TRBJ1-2	ASSFAGTYGYT
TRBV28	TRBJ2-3	ATRGGRRLAPEDTQY
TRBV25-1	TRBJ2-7	ASSEGNGGHYEQY
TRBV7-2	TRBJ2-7	ASSLGGQAYEQY
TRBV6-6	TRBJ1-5	ASSSSWTEVQPQH
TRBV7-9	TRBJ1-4	ASSLSVLGETNEKLF
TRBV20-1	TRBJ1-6	SAGQGSSYNSPLH
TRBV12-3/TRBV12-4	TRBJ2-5	ASSNQGGLQETQY
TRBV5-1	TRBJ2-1	ASSLGGRTWQF
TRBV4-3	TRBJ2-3	ASSPYTWGGSTDTQY
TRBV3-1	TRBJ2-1	ASFRAGIEQF
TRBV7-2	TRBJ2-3	ASSSTTGALDTQY
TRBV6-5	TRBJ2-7	ASSYGQGRDEQY
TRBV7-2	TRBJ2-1	ASSTPRSAAGAYNEQF
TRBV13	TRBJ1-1	ASSLAGGLKTEAF
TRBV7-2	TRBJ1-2	ASSLDTGRPVDYT
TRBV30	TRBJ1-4	AGKLDTVELF
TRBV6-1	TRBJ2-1	ASGGETSGSNEQF
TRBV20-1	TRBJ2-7	SARENAYEQY
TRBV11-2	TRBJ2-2	ASRTGGNTGELF
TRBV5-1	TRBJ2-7	ASSRDPSSGSSYEQY
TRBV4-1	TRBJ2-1	ASSQEGGLDHHNEQF